Presented here are 20 T cell receptor beta chains from one specimen sequenced in a study of blood T cells in healthy people across ages. Then a second PCR, running about 7 to 11 cycles, was carried out with a sample-barcoded 5' primer and a J-beta primer mix. TCRdb analysed the 5' RACE reads with MiXCR anew, one entry per CDR3 protein. The data show 1.4 million to 1.5 million distinct CDR3 sequences, with 40% to 50% seen just once and roughly 7.9% held by the top ten. The sequenced sample was blood. The receptors stem from a woman aged 18-35 years in good health.

This chain uses TRBV7-8 with TRBJ2-3, with D perhaps TRBD1 (7 bases). There are 16 residues in the CDR3. Trimming took off 5 bases at V and 4 bases at J, with 19 bases between the two ends. Germline CDR1 is SGHVS and CDR2 is FQNEAQ. The CDR3: CASSTLGGGVADTQYF. As DNA, the CDR3 is TGTGCCAGCAGCACCCTAGGGGGCGGGGTTGCAGATACGCAGTATTTT.

This chain uses TRBV12-3 or TRBV12-4 with TRBJ2-7; D is perhaps TRBD1 (5 bases). With 5 bases removed from V and 5 bases from J, the gap between germline ends came to 10 bases. CDR3 length: 12 residues. The CDR3 spells CASSPDSHEQYF. CDR3 nucleotide sequence: TGTGCCAGCAGTCCAGACAGCCACGAGCAGTACTTC.

The gene calls are TRBV6-1 and TRBJ2-3; possible D gene TRBD2, 6 bases. The V end was cut by 2 bases, the J end by 2 bases, with 11 bases between. CDR3 length: 15 amino acids. Germline values: CDR1 MNHNS, CDR2 SASEGT. CDR3 sequence reads: CASSESGGTTDTQYF. CDR3 bases: TGTGCCAGCAGTGAAAGCGGCGGGACCACAGATACGCAGTATTTT.

This clonotype was detected only a few times. The V gene is TRBV12-3 or TRBV12-4, the J gene TRBJ2-1; the D gene could be TRBD1 or TRBD2 (5 bases each). V was clipped by 3 bases and J by 8 bases, with 26 bases between them. The CDR3 runs 18 residues. The CDR3 sequence is CASSFGSAWDHAGDEQFF. The DNA of the CDR3 is TGTGCCAGCAGTTTCGGTTCGGCCTGGGACCACGCCGGCGATGAGCAGTTCTTC.

This chain links TRBV5-1 with TRBJ2-3; 12 bases agree with TRBD2. Germline CDR1 is SGHRS and CDR2 is YFSETQ. The trim removed 0 bases at V and 7 bases at J, leaving 6 bases unmatched. The CDR3 spans 16 residues. Here the CDR3 reads CASSLAASGRANTQYF. CDR3 DNA sequence: TGCGCCAGCAGCTTGGCCGCTAGCGGGAGGGCGAATACGCAGTATTTT.

Comments on this clonotype: Relative to the germline gene, one junction end is altered; a read error may explain this. The gene calls are TRBV6-2 or TRBV6-3 and TRBJ2-1; D ambiguous. Looked up from germline, CDR1 is MNHEY and CDR2 is SVGEGT. The CDR3 covers 17 residues. The CDR3 sequence: CASSYLDGLSVYNEQFF. CDR3 nucleotides: TGTGCCAGCAGCTACTTGGACGGGCTATCCGTTTACAATGAGCAGTTCTTC.

The table lists this clonotype with many counts. The chain combines TRBV20-1 with TRBJ1-5, with D unclear. Germline CDR1 DFQATT, CDR2 SNEGSKA (reference sequence). The CDR3 loop spans 13 amino acids. V lost 1 base and J lost 5, with 9 bases in between. In nucleotides, the CDR3 is TGCAGTGCTAGAGGCGGCCGAGATCAGCCCCAGCATTTT. Protein sequence: CSARGGRDQPQHF.

This clonotype was observed a few times. This chain joins TRBV7-3 and TRBJ2-1, with 9 bases that match TRBD2. Germline V lookup: CDR1 SGHTA, CDR2 FQGTGA. Unmatched junction bases numbered 5, after V lost 0 bases and J lost 5 bases. This CDR3 is built from 16 residues. The CDR3 loop reads CASSLTMSGGNNEQFF. The CDR3 DNA is TGTGCCAGCAGCTTAACGATGAGCGGGGGGAACAATGAGCAGTTCTTC.

The V gene is TRBV6-4, the J gene TRBJ2-3, with 8 bases aligning to TRBD2. The germline gives CDR1 MRHNA, CDR2 SNTAGT. V dropped 5 bases and J dropped 3; count of bases not matched to a gene: 7. The CDR3 is 15 amino acids. CDR3 sequence: CASSTRGGSTDTQYF. The CDR3 region has the DNA TGTGCCAGCAGTACACGGGGGGGCAGTACAGATACGCAGTATTTT.

The CDR3 DNA reads TGTGCCAGCAGTACACGGACCGGGACAGCTAACTATGGCTACACCTTC. It yields the protein CASSTRTGTANYGYTF. The chain couples TRBV6-1 to TRBJ1-2; 7 nucleotides match TRBD1. The CDR3 is 16 amino acids. Per germline, CDR1 MNHNS and CDR2 SASEGT. Losses at the gene ends were 5 bases for V and 0 bases for J; bases not matched to a gene: 9.

CDR3 region: CASSLGRPSNGRVEQYF. In nucleotides, the CDR3 is TGTGCCAGCAGTTTAGGAAGGCCGTCGAACGGACGGGTCGAGCAGTACTTC. The chain is built from TRBV12-3 or TRBV12-4 and TRBJ2-7; no firm D call. This CDR3 is 17 amino acids long. Between the trimmed V and J ends, which lost 1 base and 6 bases, there was a span of 22 bases.

This chain connects TRBV20-1 to TRBJ2-1; weak D call: TRBD2 (6 bases). Germline CDR1 and CDR2: DFQATT and SNEGSKA (reference sequence). Trimming left V 6 bases short and J 1 base short, with 13 bases between. This CDR3 has 14 residues. CDR3 DNA: TGCAGTGCCTTTACGGGAGTTTCCTACAATGAGCAGTTCTTC. Its protein product is CSAFTGVSYNEQFF.

The chain couples TRBV7-2 to TRBJ2-7; D is perhaps TRBD2 (6 bases). With the DNA end fitting TRBJ2-5 better, the J assignment may be wrong. CDR3 size: 16 residues. The germline V gene has CDR1 SGHTA and CDR2 FQGNSA. CDR3 in amino acids: CASSWTGTRGQWTQYF. The DNA for the CDR3 is TGTGCCAGCAGCTGGACCGGGACTCGCGGGCAATGGACCCAGTACTTC.

The chain joins TRBV11-2 to TRBJ1-2; 8 positions match TRBD1. The ends lost 5 bases at V and 6 bases at J; junction bases unmatched: 17. The CDR3 spans 17 residues. Germline-derived CDR1 and CDR2 are SGHAT and FQNNGV. CDR3 nucleotides: TGTGCCAGCAGCCACCTTCTTAGTCAGGACAGGGAGGATGGCTACACCTTC. Translation: CASSHLLSQDREDGYTF.

The V gene is TRBV28, the J gene TRBJ1-1; 8 bases are a match to TRBD1. CDR1 and CDR2 from the germline V gene are MDHEN and SYDVKM. Trimming cost V 8 bases and J 3 bases; bases outside gene matches: 5. This CDR3 contains 13 residues. CDR3: CASVPGGHTEAFF. CDR3 DNA sequence: TGTGCCAGCGTTCCAGGGGGCCACACTGAAGCTTTCTTT.

V is TRBV20-1 and J is TRBJ2-1, with D hard to call. The CDR3 extends over 16 amino acids. Trimming removed 5 bases at V and 1 base at J, with 18 bases between. Germline CDR1 is DFQATT and CDR2 is SNEGSKA (reference sequence). The CDR3 is CSALIDWAKSYNEQFF. Here the CDR3 DNA reads TGCAGTGCTCTCATAGATTGGGCCAAATCCTACAATGAGCAGTTCTTC.

As concerns this clonotype: An end of the junction differs from the germline gene, which may be a read error. The gene calls are TRBV18 and TRBJ1-1; no definite D call. CDR1 is KGHSH, CDR2 LQKENI, per germline. The CDR3 covers 14 residues. In DNA, the CDR3 is TGTGCCAGCTCACGGGAACAGCTGAACACCGAAGCTTTCTTT. As protein: CASSREQLNTEAFF.

This clonotype was counted only a few times. V gene TRBV20-1 combines with J gene TRBJ2-1; the match to TRBD2 covers 7 bases. The CDR3 covers 17 residues. The V gene end was trimmed by 3 bases and the J gene end by 8 bases; junction bases not matched to a gene: 19. The germline gives CDR1 DFQATT, CDR2 SNEGSKA (reference sequence). This chain's CDR3 is CSAREGTGGYRRDEQFF. In DNA form, the CDR3 reads TGCAGTGCTAGGGAGGGAACGGGAGGATATCGTAGGGATGAGCAGTTCTTC.

The sample holds a few counts of this clonotype. The rearrangement uses TRBV6-1 and TRBJ1-5, with unresolved D. Germline V gene sequence: CDR1 MNHNS, CDR2 SASEGT. This CDR3 is built from 16 residues. V was clipped by 5 bases and J by 0 bases, with 14 bases between them. This CDR3 reads CASSMGMGYSNQPQHF. CDR3 DNA sequence: TGTGCCAGCAGTATGGGGATGGGATATAGCAATCAGCCCCAGCATTTT.

Here the CDR3 reads CASSRTGFKYEQYF. The CDR3 nucleotides are TGTGCCAGCAGTCGGACAGGGTTCAAATACGAGCAGTACTTC. The gene calls are TRBV27 and TRBJ2-7, with TRBD1 matching 8 bases. CDR1 and CDR2 (germline): MNHEY, SMNVEV (reference sequence). This CDR3 has 14 amino acids. Trimming at V came to 5 bases and at J to 4 bases, leaving 7 bases not matched to a gene.